This T cell receptor (beta chain) comes out of a study of T cell responses to AZD1222 COVID-19 vaccine. Study-level findings and limits: Baseline seropositivity occurred in only six or seven AZD1222 recipients. Elevations in Spike-specific TCR breadth and depth followed administration of two AZD1222 doses.

About this clone itself: Its antigen is not known.

Clones were read by immunoSEQ multiplex PCR, and TCRdb kept only the in-frame ones, dropping some. The table includes 150,000 to 200,000 clones, 85% to 90% detected once. This CDR3 comprises 13 residues. The germline V gene has CDR1 WSHSY and CDR2 SAAADI. Unmatched junction bases numbered 0, after V lost 8 bases and J lost 0 bases. The sample here was peripheral blood, taken 28 days after the second AZD1222 dose. The TCR sequence derives from an adult who received the AZD1222 COVID-19 vaccine. V usage is TRBV10-2 and J usage is TRBJ1-3; TRBD1 matches at 8 bases. In DNA, the CDR3 is TGCGCCAGCGGACAGGGCTCTGGAAACACCATATATTTT. It translates to CASGQGSGNTIYF.